A single sample gave rise to the 21 T cell receptor beta chains below, sequenced in a study of Graves' ophthalmopathy and Graves' hyperthyroidism (dated by TCRdb to the late 2010s). These reads were obtained on an Illumina HiSeq 2000. For repertoire sequencing, TCR beta CDR3 regions were amplified from RNA transcripts. The first round was an RT-PCR using HTBI primers with the Qiagen OneStep RT-PCR kit, and this first round was followed by a second-round multiplex PCR, then size selection and purification. In-frame beta chains were kept once TCRdb had trimmed the public reads at Q25 with fastp and called clones with MiXCR. Every entry covers one CDR3 protein and lists the most common genes and DNA from its rows. The sample contains roughly 610,000 distinct CDR3 sequences, 20% to 25% of them found a single time. The ten biggest clones cover more than 5.5% of the sample. The sequenced material came from peripheral blood. Source of these receptors: a young woman with stable Graves' hyperthyroidism. Some clones in this sample may be carry-over from other donors' samples. Donor details come from another sample of the same person, matched by shared clones.

This clonotype appeared many times. V usage is TRBV6-2 or TRBV6-3 and J usage is TRBJ2-7, with D hard to call. This CDR3 is built from 11 residues. V gave up 9 bases and J gave up 3 bases, with 9 bases separating them. The germline gives CDR1 MNHEY, CDR2 SVGEGT. The CDR3 reads CASRNDYEQYF. DNA for the CDR3: TGTGCCAGTCGGAATGACTACGAGCAGTACTTC.

The rearrangement links TRBV28 to TRBJ1-6; D is undetermined. The CDR3 is 15 residues long. Germline assignment: CDR1 MDHEN and CDR2 SYDVKM. The V end lost 3 bases, the J end lost 7 bases, and 13 bases lay between the germline ends. The CDR3 is CASSFSTELNSPLHF. The CDR3 DNA sequence: TGTGCCAGCAGTTTCTCGACCGAGCTGAATTCACCCCTCCACTTT.

This clonotype was counted only a few times. The chain combines TRBV7-3 with TRBJ2-2; TRBD2 matches at 8 bases. CDR3 length: 17 residues. Germline CDR1 reads SGHTA; CDR2 reads FQGTGA. V gave up 1 base and J gave up 7 bases; unmatched junction bases: 11. The CDR3 loop is CASSLNSLGLGVGELFF. CDR3 DNA: TGTGCCAGCAGCTTAAATTCTCTGGGACTAGGGGTCGGGGAGCTGTTTTTT.

This clonotype has a count of ten or more. The chain combines TRBV6-1 with TRBJ1-2; D call uncertain. V lost 2 bases, J lost 3 bases, and 4 bases lay in between. Looked up from germline, CDR1 is MNHNS and CDR2 is SASEGT. This CDR3 spans 12 amino acids. In DNA form, the CDR3 reads TGTGCCAGCAGTGAATTGGACTATGGCTACACCTTC. It translates to CASSELDYGYTF.

V and J are TRBV6-1 and TRBJ1-5; 9 bases align to TRBD1. In germline, CDR1 is MNHNS, CDR2 SASEGT. The CDR3 extends over 15 amino acids. The ends lost 0 bases at V and 7 bases at J; junction bases unmatched: 4. The CDR3 is CASSEASGQGQPQHF. CDR3 nucleotide sequence: TGTGCCAGCAGTGAAGCCTCGGGACAGGGACAGCCCCAGCATTTT.

About this clonotype: The junction differs from germline at one of its ends, possibly a read error. The rearrangement links TRBV28 to TRBJ2-7; D is unclear. CDR1 and CDR2 from the germline V gene are MDHEN and SYDVKM. The CDR3 contains 13 residues. The CDR3 region is CASSLGRSYELYF. The CDR3 DNA is TGTGCCAGCAGTTTAGGACGGTCCTACGAGCTGTACTTC. The full variable domain, with the rest looked up from reference TRBV28 and TRBJ2-7, is DVKVTQSSRYLVKRTGEKVFLECVQDMDHENMFWYRQDPGLGLRLIYFSYDVKMKEKGDIPEGYSVSREKKERFSLILESASTNQTSMYLCASSLGRSYELYFGPGTRLTVT.

A few counts support this clonotype. The V call is TRBV6-1, the J call TRBJ1-5; no reliable D call. This CDR3 has 13 residues. In germline, CDR1 is MNHNS, CDR2 SASEGT. Deletions cut 8 bases from V and 4 bases from J, with 12 bases between. The CDR3 DNA reads TGTGCCAGCGGGCAGGTCTCAAATCAGCCCCAGCATTTT. Amino acids: CASGQVSNQPQHF.

This clonotype has at least ten counts. CDR3 sequence: CASSPSDNTGELFF. DNA for the CDR3: TGTGCCAGCTCACCCTCTGATAACACCGGGGAGCTGTTTTTT. The rearrangement links TRBV18 to TRBJ2-2; D not resolved. Germline CDR1 is KGHSH and CDR2 is LQKENI. This CDR3 region has 14 residues. Trimming pared 3 bases from V and 2 bases from J, leaving 7 bases between.

V gene TRBV15 combines with J gene TRBJ2-5, with D possibly matching TRBD2 (5 bases). Germline V CDR1 and CDR2: LNHNV, YYDKDF (reference sequence). Trimming took 4 bases from V and 1 from J, leaving 16 bases between them. The CDR3 is 16 residues long. The CDR3 DNA reads as TGTGCCACCAGCACGAGCTATAGCGAGATCCAAGAGACCCAGTACTTC. Translated, it gives CATSTSYSEIQETQYF.

This clonotype occurred many times. V gene TRBV15 combines with J gene TRBJ1-1; the D is unclear. V lost 4 bases to trimming and J lost 3 bases, with 9 bases between them. This CDR3 contains 13 residues. Germline loops: CDR1 LNHNV, CDR2 YYDKDF (reference sequence). CDR3 amino acids: CATSKAGDTEAFF. For the CDR3, the DNA is TGTGCCACCAGCAAGGCGGGTGACACTGAAGCTTTCTTT.

The chain combines TRBV11-1 with TRBJ1-2, with D perhaps matching TRBD1 (6 bases). Trimming shortened V by 2 bases and J by 4 bases, and 17 bases separated the two germline ends. Germline assignment: CDR1 SGHAT and CDR2 FQDESV (reference sequence). The CDR3 sequence is 16 residues long. The CDR3 sequence is CASSLRGSALGYGYTF. The CDR3 nucleotides are TGTGCCAGCAGCTTAAGGGGGTCGGCGCTTGGCTATGGCTACACCTTC.

This clonotype turned up a few times. V is TRBV29-1 and J is TRBJ1-1; D call uncertain. The CDR3 runs 12 residues. Per germline, CDR1 SQVTM and CDR2 ANQGSEA. Trimming took off 4 bases at V and 4 bases at J, with 10 bases between the two ends. The CDR3 coding sequence is TGCAGCGTTGGTATCGGCCTCACTGAAGCTTTCTTT. It codes for CSVGIGLTEAFF.

Ten or more counts support this clonotype. CDR3 sequence (DNA): TGTGCCAGCAGTGAAACAGGGTGGAATTCACCCCTCCACTTT. Its protein product is CASSETGWNSPLHF. The chain joins TRBV6-1 to TRBJ1-6; D may be TRBD1 (6 bases). Germline CDR1 is MNHNS and CDR2 is SASEGT. The CDR3 is 14 amino acids. Deletions cut 2 bases from V and 7 bases from J, with 9 bases between.

The table lists this clonotype with a few counts. This chain uses TRBV20-1 with TRBJ2-5, with D perhaps TRBD1 or TRBD2 (5 bases each). Germline V gene lookup returns CDR1 DFQATT and CDR2 SNEGSKA (reference sequence). Trimming cost V 8 bases and J 5 bases, with 12 bases left between them. This CDR3 comprises 11 residues. The CDR3 nucleotides are TGCAGTAAAAAATGGGGGGAGACCCAGTACTTC. Translated: CSKKWGETQYF.

This clonotype has at least ten counts. The V and J genes are TRBV10-3 and TRBJ1-2; possible D gene TRBD1, 6 bases. The length of the CDR3 is 13 residues. Germline V gene lookup returns CDR1 ENHRY and CDR2 SYGVKD. The germline V and J ends were trimmed by 7 bases and 4 bases, with 13 bases remaining between them. The CDR3 DNA follows: TGTGCCATCACTCAACAGGGTCGCTATGGCTACACCTTC. Translated, it gives CAITQQGRYGYTF.

The sample holds many counts of this clonotype. This sequence joins TRBV6-1 and TRBJ1-1; D not certain. CDR1 and CDR2 from the germline V gene are MNHNS and SASEGT. V lost 7 bases and J 4 bases, leaving 16 bases between the germline ends. CDR3 length: 14 residues. The CDR3 coding sequence is TGTGCCAGCACCGATTATAGGGTCGGCACTGAAGCTTTCTTT. Protein product: CASTDYRVGTEAFF.

This clonotype has only a few counts. V usage is TRBV29-1 and J usage is TRBJ2-3; D gene unclear. V dropped 0 bases and J dropped 4 bases, with 14 bases sitting between them. Looked up from germline, CDR1 is SQVTM and CDR2 is ANQGSEA. This CDR3 is 15 amino acids long. The CDR3 spells CSVEDYAAKPDTQYF. CDR3 nucleotides: TGCAGCGTTGAAGATTACGCGGCTAAACCAGATACGCAGTATTTT.

This sequence joins TRBV28 and TRBJ2-5, with D perhaps TRBD1 or TRBD2 (5 bases each). The germline V gene encodes CDR1 MDHEN and CDR2 SYDVKM. The CDR3 covers 14 residues. V lost 5 bases, J lost 7 bases, and 17 bases lay in between. The CDR3: CASSPLGAGGTQYF. The CDR3 coding sequence is TGTGCCAGCAGTCCACTAGGGGCGGGTGGGACCCAGTACTTC. The full variable domain, its missing parts supplied by reference TRBV28 and TRBJ2-5, is DVKVTQSSRYLVKRTGEKVFLECVQDMDHENMFWYRQDPGLGLRLIYFSYDVKMKEKGDIPEGYSVSREKKERFSLILESASTNQTSMYLCASSPLGAGGTQYFGPGTRLLVL.

This clonotype was found many times. The chain has TRBV6-5 and TRBJ2-7; D unclear. This CDR3 contains 14 residues. Trimming took off 2 bases at V and 4 bases at J, with 12 bases between the two ends. Per the germline V gene, CDR1 is MNHEY and CDR2 is SVGAGI. The CDR3 reads CASSYRAALYEQYF. The DNA for the CDR3 is TGTGCCAGCAGTTACAGGGCGGCCCTATACGAGCAGTACTTC.

This clonotype came up many times. V is TRBV2 and J is TRBJ1-5, with TRBD1 identical over 12 bases. V was pared by 6 bases and J by 7 bases, with 4 bases of the junction left unmatched. The length of the CDR3 is 14 residues. The V gene's germline CDR1 is SNHLY and CDR2 FYNNEI. The CDR3 reads CASRGQGAQQPQHF. As DNA, the CDR3 is TGTGCCAGCAGGGGACAGGGGGCCCAGCAGCCCCAGCATTTT.

Points on this clonotype: A read error may account for a junction end that differs from germline. CDR3 region: CASSYSLTAYEQYF. CDR3 in DNA: TGTGCCAGCAGTTACTCTCTGACGGCCTACGAGCAGTACTTC. This chain joins TRBV24-1 and TRBJ2-7; D unresolved. This CDR3 comprises 14 residues. Germline CDR1 KGHDR, CDR2 SFDVKD.